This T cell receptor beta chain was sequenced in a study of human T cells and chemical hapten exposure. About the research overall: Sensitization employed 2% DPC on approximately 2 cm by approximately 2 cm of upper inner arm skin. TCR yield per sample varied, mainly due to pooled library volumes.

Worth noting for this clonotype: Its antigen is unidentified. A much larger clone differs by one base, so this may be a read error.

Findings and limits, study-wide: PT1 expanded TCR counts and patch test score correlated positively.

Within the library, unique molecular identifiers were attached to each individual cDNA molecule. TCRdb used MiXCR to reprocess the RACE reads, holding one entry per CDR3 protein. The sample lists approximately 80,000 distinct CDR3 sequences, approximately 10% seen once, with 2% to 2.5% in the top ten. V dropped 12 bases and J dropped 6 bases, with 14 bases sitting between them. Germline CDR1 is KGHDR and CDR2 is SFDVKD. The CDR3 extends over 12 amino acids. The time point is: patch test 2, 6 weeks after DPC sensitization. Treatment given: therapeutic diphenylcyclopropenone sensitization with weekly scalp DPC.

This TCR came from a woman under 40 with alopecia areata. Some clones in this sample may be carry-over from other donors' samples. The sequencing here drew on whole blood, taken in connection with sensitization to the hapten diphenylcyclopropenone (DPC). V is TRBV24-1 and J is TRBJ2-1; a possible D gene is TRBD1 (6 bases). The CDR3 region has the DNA TGTGCCTCCCGGACAGATACCAATGAGCAGTTCTTC. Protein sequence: CASRTDTNEQFF.